This TCR beta chain originates from a study of CD8 T cells in ankylosing spondylitis. Study-wide points: One TCR beta motif, made up of roughly 8 highly homologous variants, appeared characteristic of ankylosing spondylitis blood. Some motif variants had been reported before (in reactive arthritis synovial fluid and blood).

This clonotype was counted only a few times. Its antigen is unidentified. Quantitative 5'-RACE with molecular barcodes generated TCR beta libraries. TCRdb called the 5' RACE reads again in MiXCR, with one record for every CDR3 protein. The sample shows 750,000 to 850,000 distinct CDR3 sequences, approximately 10% of them seen only once. V lost 3 bases to trimming and J lost 8 bases, with 8 bases between them. Germline V gene data show CDR1 as MNHEY and CDR2 as SVGAGI. This CDR3 region has 12 residues. V and J are TRBV6-5 and TRBJ2-1; D possibly uses TRBD1 or TRBD2 (5 bases each). Sequencing was performed on blood, either unsorted or a sorted T cell fraction (not recorded which). This TCR derives from a male donor with ankylosing spondylitis. As DNA, the CDR3 is TGTGCCAGCAGTTATCGGGGCTATGAGCAGTTCTTC. It translates to CASSYRGYEQFF.